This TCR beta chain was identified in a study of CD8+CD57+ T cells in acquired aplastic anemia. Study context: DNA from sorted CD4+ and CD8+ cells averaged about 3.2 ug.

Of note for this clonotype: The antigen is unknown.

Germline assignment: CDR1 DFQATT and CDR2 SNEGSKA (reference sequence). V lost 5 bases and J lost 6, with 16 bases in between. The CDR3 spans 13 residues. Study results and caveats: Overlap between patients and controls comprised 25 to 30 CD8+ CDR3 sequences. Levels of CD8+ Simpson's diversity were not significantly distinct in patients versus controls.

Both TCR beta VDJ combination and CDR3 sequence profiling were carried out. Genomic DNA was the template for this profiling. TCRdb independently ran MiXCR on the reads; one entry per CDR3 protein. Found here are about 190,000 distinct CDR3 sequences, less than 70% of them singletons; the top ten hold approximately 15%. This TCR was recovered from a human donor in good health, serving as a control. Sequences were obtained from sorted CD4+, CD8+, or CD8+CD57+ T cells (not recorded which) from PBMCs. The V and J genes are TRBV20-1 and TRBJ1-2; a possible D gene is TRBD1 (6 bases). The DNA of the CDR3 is TGCAGTGCTGGTCGAGGGAGGGGGAATGGCTACACCTTC. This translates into CSAGRGRGNGYTF.